A single sample gave rise to the 16 T cell receptor beta chains below, sequenced in a study of T cell repertoires in cytomegalovirus infection. TCRdb re-analysed the reads in MiXCR, keeping a single row per CDR3 protein. The sample contains 250,000 to 400,000 distinct CDR3 sequences, about 25% of which appear only once. The antigens for these receptors are not known. Material: cultured PBMCs, obtained from culture after CMV antigen stimulation. The source of these receptors is a human donor in good health (CMV status not recorded). Some clones in this sample may be carry-over from other donors' samples.

V and J are TRBV12-5 and TRBJ1-1, with D possibly being TRBD1 (5 bases). Looked up from germline, CDR1 is LGHNT and CDR2 is FRNRAP. The CDR3 length is 14 residues. Trimming left V 6 bases short and J 0 bases short, with 11 bases between. CDR3: CASGDGGMNTEAFF. The DNA of the CDR3 is TGTGCTAGTGGAGACGGGGGTATGAACACTGAAGCTTTCTTT.

This clonotype was detected a few times. The chain couples TRBV7-9 to TRBJ2-5, with TRBD1 matching 11 bases. The V segment lost 5 bases and the J segment 5 bases; nucleotides outside the gene matches: 7. The CDR3 length is 15 residues. CDR1 is SEHNR and CDR2 is FQNEAQ in the germline V gene (reference sequence). The CDR3 nucleotides read TGTGCCAGCAGCGGGACAGGGGGGGATCTGGAGACCCAGTACTTC. Translated: CASSGTGGDLETQYF.

This clonotype was counted at least ten times. The chain has TRBV28 and TRBJ2-7; 8 nucleotides agree with TRBD2. V trimming: 10 bases; J trimming: 2 bases; junction bases outside the gene matches: 10. Germline V gives CDR1 MDHEN, CDR2 SYDVKM. The CDR3 is 14 amino acids. The CDR3 DNA follows: TGTGCCATTTCCAGCGGGAGAGTCGCCTACGAGCAGTACTTC. As protein: CAISSGRVAYEQYF.

This clonotype was counted between two and nine times. The chain combines TRBV12-3 or TRBV12-4 with TRBJ2-3; D perhaps matches TRBD1 (5 bases). V was trimmed by 3 bases and J by 2 bases, leaving 9 bases between them. This CDR3 comprises 14 residues. The CDR3 reads CASSFDSTTDTQYF. CDR3 DNA sequence: TGTGCCAGCAGTTTCGACAGCACCACAGATACGCAGTATTTT.

In its sample, this clonotype was seen a few times. This chain links TRBV11-3 with TRBJ2-1, with TRBD2 matching 7 bases. Germline loops: CDR1 SGHNT, CDR2 YENEEA. The CDR3 runs to 16 residues. V dropped 6 bases and J dropped 2; count of bases not matched to a gene: 10. The CDR3 sequence: CASSYRGSGAYNEQFF. DNA for the CDR3: TGTGCCAGCAGTTACCGCGGGAGCGGAGCCTACAATGAGCAGTTCTTC.

This clonotype was observed a few times. J is TRBJ2-1 and V is TRBV4-1; no reliable D call. Trimming took off 2 bases at V and 9 bases at J, with 8 bases between the two ends. The CDR3 sequence is 12 residues long. The V gene's germline CDR1 is MGHRA and CDR2 YSYEKL. This chain's CDR3 is CASSQLGIEQFF. CDR3 DNA: TGCGCCAGCAGCCAACTAGGAATTGAGCAGTTCTTC.

This CDR3 reads CASSPQGAEPQHF. In DNA form, the CDR3 reads TGTGCCAGCAGCCCACAGGGGGCTGAGCCCCAGCATTTT. V gene TRBV5-6 combines with J gene TRBJ1-5; 9 positions agree with TRBD1. Germline CDR1 SGHDT, CDR2 YYEEEE. Losses at the gene ends were 4 bases for V and 8 bases for J; bases not matched to a gene: 4. The CDR3 extends over 13 amino acids.

V is TRBV6-2 or TRBV6-3 and J is TRBJ2-5; D remains ambiguous. V lost 2 bases to trimming and J lost 5 bases, with 9 bases between them. Germline CDR1 is MNHEY and CDR2 is SVGEGT. This CDR3 spans 13 amino acids. DNA of the CDR3: TGTGCCAGCAGTTACGTGGGATTCGAGACCCAGTACTTC. It specifies CASSYVGFETQYF.

This clonotype was observed many times. V is TRBV7-8 and J is TRBJ2-1, with 13 positions matching TRBD2. The germline CDR1 and CDR2 sequences are SGHVS and FQNEAQ. With 1 base clipped from V and 6 bases from J, the junction kept 6 bases outside the gene matches. The CDR3 covers 17 residues. CDR3: CASSLGALAGGGNEQFF. CDR3 DNA sequence: TGTGCCAGCAGCTTAGGAGCACTAGCGGGGGGGGGCAATGAGCAGTTCTTC.

This clonotype was seen ten or more times. This sequence joins TRBV7-2 and TRBJ1-2; TRBD1 matches 9 bases. V lost 1 base to trimming and J lost 2 bases; unmatched junction nucleotides: 2. The CDR3 loop spans 15 amino acids. CDR1 and CDR2 (germline): SGHTA, FQGNSA. The CDR3 here is CASSLVGQGNYGYTF. CDR3 nucleotide sequence: TGTGCCAGCAGCTTAGTTGGACAGGGGAACTATGGCTACACCTTC.

The chain links TRBV6-2 or TRBV6-3 to TRBJ2-7; D may match TRBD1 or TRBD2 (6 bases each). CDR1 is MNHEY and CDR2 is SVGEGT in the germline V gene. Trimming pared 2 bases from V and 4 bases from J, leaving 15 bases between. The CDR3 is 15 amino acids. The DNA of the CDR3 is TGTGCCAGCAGTTACCGGGGGACACCAGCTTACGAGCAGTACTTC. It translates to CASSYRGTPAYEQYF.

The chain couples TRBV5-4 to TRBJ2-1; D is unclear. In germline, CDR1 is SGHNT, CDR2 YYREEE (reference sequence). Trimming shortened V by 4 bases and J by 4 bases, and 6 bases separated the two germline ends. The CDR3 consists of 12 residues. This CDR3 is CASSQQYNEQFF. The CDR3 DNA follows: TGTGCCAGCAGCCAGCAGTACAATGAGCAGTTCTTC.

The sample holds a few counts of this clonotype. The chain carries TRBV6-2 or TRBV6-3 and TRBJ2-1, with 7 bases aligning to TRBD1. V shed 8 bases, J shed 8 bases, and the junction held 6 bases outside the gene matches. The CDR3 spans 12 residues. Germline loops: CDR1 MNHEY, CDR2 SVGEGT. CDR3 sequence (DNA): TGTGCCAGCCGACAGGGTATACATGAGCAGTTCTTC. Protein product: CASRQGIHEQFF.

The J gene is TRBJ2-1, the V gene TRBV11-2; the D gene is possibly TRBD1 (6 bases). This CDR3 has 15 residues. Trimming shortened V by 6 bases and J by 4 bases, and 16 bases separated the two germline ends. Germline V gene data show CDR1 as SGHAT and CDR2 as FQNNGV. In nucleotides, the CDR3 is TGTGCCAGCAGTTCCGGACAGTCCAAATACAATGAGCAGTTCTTC. Amino acid sequence: CASSSGQSKYNEQFF. The variable domain in full, completed from reference TRBV11-2 and TRBJ2-1, reads EAGVAQSPRYKIIEKRQSVAFWCNPISGHATLYWYQQILGQGPKLLIQFQNNGVVDDSQLPKDRFSAERLKGVDSTLKIQPAKLEDSAVYLCASSSGQSKYNEQFFGPGTRLTVL.

This sequence joins TRBV12-3 or TRBV12-4 and TRBJ1-2; D uncertain. V lost 4 bases, J lost 8 bases, and 11 bases lay in between. The CDR3 is 12 residues long. The CDR3 spells CASSSALVGYTF. For the CDR3, the DNA is TGTGCCAGCAGTTCCGCCTTAGTCGGCTACACCTTC.

This clonotype showed up many times. The chain has TRBV24-1 and TRBJ2-3, with TRBD2 identical over 8 bases. Germline assignment: CDR1 KGHDR and CDR2 SFDVKD. The V gene end was trimmed by 2 bases and the J gene end by 4 bases; junction bases not matched to a gene: 7. This CDR3 has 16 residues. The CDR3 DNA reads TGTGCCACCAGTGATTCGCTAGCGGGTCGCCCAGATACGCAGTATTTT. Translating it yields CATSDSLAGRPDTQYF.